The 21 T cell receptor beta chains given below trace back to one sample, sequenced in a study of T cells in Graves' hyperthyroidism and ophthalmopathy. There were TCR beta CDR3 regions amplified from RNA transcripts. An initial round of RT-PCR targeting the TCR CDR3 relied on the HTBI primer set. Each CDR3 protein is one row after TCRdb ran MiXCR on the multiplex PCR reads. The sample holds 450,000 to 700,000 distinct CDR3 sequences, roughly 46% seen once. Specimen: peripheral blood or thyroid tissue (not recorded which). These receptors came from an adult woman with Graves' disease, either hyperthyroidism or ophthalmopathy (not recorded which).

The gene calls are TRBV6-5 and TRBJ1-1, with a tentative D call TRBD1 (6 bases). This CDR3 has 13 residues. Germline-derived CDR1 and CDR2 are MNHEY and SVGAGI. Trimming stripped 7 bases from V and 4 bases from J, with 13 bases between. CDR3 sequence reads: CASTRQELTEAFF. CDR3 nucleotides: TGTGCCAGCACAAGACAGGAGCTCACTGAAGCTTTCTTT.

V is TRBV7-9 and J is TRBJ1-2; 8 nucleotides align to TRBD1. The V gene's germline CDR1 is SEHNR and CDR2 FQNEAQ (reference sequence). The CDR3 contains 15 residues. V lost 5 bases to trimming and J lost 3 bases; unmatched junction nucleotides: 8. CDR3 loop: CASSQEMGQDYGYTF. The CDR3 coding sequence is TGTGCCAGCAGCCAAGAGATGGGACAGGACTATGGCTACACCTTC.

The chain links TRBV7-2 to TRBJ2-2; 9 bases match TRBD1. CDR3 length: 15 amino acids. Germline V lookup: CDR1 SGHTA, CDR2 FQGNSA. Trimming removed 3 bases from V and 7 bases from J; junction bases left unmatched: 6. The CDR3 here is CASSLLQGAVGELFF. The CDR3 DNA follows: TGTGCCAGCAGCTTGCTACAGGGGGCGGTCGGGGAGCTGTTTTTT. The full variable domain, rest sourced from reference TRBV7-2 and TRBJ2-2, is GAGVSQSPSNKVTEKGKDVELRCDPISGHTALYWYRQSLGQGLEFLIYFQGNSAPDKSGLPSDRFSAERTGGSVSTLTIQRTQQEDSAVYLCASSLLQGAVGELFFGEGSRLTVL.

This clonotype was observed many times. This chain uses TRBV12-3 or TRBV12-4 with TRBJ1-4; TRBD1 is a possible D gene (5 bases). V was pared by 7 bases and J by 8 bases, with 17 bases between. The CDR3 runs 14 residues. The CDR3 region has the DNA TGTGCCAGCAACAAGGGCGCGGGACGGGAAAAACTGTTTTTT. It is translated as CASNKGAGREKLFF.

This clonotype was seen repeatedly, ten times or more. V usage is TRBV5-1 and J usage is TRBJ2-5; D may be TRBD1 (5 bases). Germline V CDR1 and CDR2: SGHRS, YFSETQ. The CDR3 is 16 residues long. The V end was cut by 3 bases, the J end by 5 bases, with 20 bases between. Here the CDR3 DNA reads TGCGCCAGCAGCTCCCCCACGACAGACCCTTACGAGACCCAGTACTTC. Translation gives CASSSPTTDPYETQYF.

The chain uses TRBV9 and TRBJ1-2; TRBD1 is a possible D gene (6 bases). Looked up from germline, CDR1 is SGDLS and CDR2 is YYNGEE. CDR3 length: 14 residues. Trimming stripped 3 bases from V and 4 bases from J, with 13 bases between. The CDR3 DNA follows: TGTGCCAGCAGCGCCTCCGGGACACCCTATGGCTACACCTTC. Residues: CASSASGTPYGYTF.

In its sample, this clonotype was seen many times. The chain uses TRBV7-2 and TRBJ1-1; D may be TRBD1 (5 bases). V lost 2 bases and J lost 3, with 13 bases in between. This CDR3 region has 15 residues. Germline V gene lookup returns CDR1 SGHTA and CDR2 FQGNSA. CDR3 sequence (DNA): TGTGCCAGCAGCTTAAAGGGGCTTAGGGACACTGAAGCTTTCTTT. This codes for CASSLKGLRDTEAFF.

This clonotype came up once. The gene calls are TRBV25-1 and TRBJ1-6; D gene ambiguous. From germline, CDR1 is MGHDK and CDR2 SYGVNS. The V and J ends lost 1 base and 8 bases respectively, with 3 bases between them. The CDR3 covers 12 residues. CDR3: CASSEFDSPLHF. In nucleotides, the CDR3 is TGTGCCAGCAGTGAATTTGATTCACCCCTCCACTTT.

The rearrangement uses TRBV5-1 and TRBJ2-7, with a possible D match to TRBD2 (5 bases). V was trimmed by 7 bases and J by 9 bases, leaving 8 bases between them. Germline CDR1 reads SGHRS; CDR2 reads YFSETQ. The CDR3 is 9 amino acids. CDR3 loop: CASQRGQYF. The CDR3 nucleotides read TGCGCCAGCCAACGGGGGCAGTACTTC.

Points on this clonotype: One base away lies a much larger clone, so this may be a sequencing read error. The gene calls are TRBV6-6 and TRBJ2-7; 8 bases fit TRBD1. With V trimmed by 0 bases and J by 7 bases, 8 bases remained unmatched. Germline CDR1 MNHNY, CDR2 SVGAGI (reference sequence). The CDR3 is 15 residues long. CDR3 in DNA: TGTGCCAGCAGTTACTCCGGGACAGGACCGGAAGAGCAGTACTTC. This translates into CASSYSGTGPEEQYF.

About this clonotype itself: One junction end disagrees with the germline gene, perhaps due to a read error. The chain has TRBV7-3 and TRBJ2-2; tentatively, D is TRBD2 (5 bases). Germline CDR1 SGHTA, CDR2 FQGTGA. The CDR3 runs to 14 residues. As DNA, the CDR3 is TGTGCCAGCAGCTTCACTACGAATACCGGGGAGCCGTTTTTT. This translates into CASSFTTNTGEPFF. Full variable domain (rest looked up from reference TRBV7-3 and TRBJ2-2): GAGVSQTPSNKVTEKGKYVELRCDPISGHTALYWYRQSLGQGPEFLIYFQGTGAADDSGLPNDRFFAVRPEGSVSTLKIQRTERGDSAVYLCASSFTTNTGEPFFGEGSRLTVL.

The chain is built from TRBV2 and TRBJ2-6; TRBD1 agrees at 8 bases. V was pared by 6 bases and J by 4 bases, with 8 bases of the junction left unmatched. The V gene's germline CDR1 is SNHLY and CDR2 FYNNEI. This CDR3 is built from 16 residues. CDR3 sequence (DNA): TGTGCCAGCAGCCGCACTCAGGGGGCCGGGGCCAACGTCCTGACTTTC. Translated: CASSRTQGAGANVLTF.

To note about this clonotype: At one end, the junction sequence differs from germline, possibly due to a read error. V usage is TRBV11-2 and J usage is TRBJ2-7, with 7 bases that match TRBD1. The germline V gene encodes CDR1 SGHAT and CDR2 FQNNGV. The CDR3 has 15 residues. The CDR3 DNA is TGCGCCAGCAGCTGGGGGCAGGGGGAGAGTTACGAGCAGTACTTC. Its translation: CASSWGQGESYEQYF.

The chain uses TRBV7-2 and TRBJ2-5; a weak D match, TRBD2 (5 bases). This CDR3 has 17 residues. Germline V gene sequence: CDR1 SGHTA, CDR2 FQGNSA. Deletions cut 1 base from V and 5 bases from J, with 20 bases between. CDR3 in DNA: TGTGCCAGCAGCTTAGGGCCCGCGAACACCGGGGAGGAGACCCAGTACTTC. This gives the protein CASSLGPANTGEETQYF.

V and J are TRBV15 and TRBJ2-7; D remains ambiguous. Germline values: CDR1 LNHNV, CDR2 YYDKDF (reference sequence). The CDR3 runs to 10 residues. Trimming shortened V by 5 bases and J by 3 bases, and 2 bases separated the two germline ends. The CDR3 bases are TGTGCCACCAGCGGCTACGAGCAGTACTTC. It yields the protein CATSGYEQYF.

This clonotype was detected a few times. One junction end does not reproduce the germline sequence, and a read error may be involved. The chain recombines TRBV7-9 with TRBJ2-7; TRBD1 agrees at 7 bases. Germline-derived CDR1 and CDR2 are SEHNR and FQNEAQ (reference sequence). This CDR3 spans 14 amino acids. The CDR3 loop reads CASSLAAGGGEQYF. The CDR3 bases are TGTGCCAGCAGTTTAGCCGCAGGGGGTGGCGAGCAGTACTTC.

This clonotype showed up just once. The CDR3 DNA is TGTGCCAGCAGCGATCAGGTCCTGGTCACAGATACGCAGTATTTT. Translating gives CASSDQVLVTDTQYF. The chain uses TRBV9 and TRBJ2-3; D uncertain. Germline V CDR1 and CDR2: SGDLS, YYNGEE. V was clipped by 3 bases and J by 2 bases, with 13 bases between them. This CDR3 is built from 15 residues.

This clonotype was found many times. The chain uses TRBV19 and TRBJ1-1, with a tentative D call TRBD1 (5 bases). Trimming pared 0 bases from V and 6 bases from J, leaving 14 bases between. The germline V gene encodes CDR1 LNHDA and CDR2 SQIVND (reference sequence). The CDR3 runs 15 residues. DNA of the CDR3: TGTGCCAGTAGTATAGATCCGCCAGGGAGGGCTGAAGCTTTCTTT. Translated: CASSIDPPGRAEAFF.

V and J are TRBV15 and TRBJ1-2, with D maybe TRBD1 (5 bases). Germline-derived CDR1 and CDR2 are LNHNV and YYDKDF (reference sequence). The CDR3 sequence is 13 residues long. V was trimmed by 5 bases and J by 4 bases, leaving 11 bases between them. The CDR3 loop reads CATSPRDRYGYTF. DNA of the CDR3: TGTGCCACCAGCCCTCGGGACCGCTATGGCTACACCTTC.

CDR3 sequence reads: CASSYRLVYEQYF. CDR3 DNA sequence: TGTGCCAGCAGTTACCGTCTAGTTTACGAGCAGTACTTC. The chain couples TRBV6-2 or TRBV6-3 to TRBJ2-7; D gene ambiguous. CDR3 length: 13 amino acids. Trimming took off 2 bases at V and 4 bases at J, with 9 bases between the two ends. CDR1 is MNHEY and CDR2 is SVGEGT in the germline V gene.

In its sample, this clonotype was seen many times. This CDR3 reads CSTSSGANVLTF. In nucleotides, the CDR3 is TGCAGCACCTCCTCTGGGGCCAACGTCCTGACTTTC. The rearrangement links TRBV29-1 to TRBJ2-6, with unresolved D. V lost 8 bases and J 0 bases, leaving 5 bases between the germline ends. Germline V gives CDR1 SQVTM, CDR2 ANQGSEA. This CDR3 is built from 12 residues. Filled out from reference TRBV29-1 and TRBJ2-6, the complete variable domain reads SAVISQKPSRDICQRGTSLTIQCQVDSQVTMMFWYRQQPGQSLTLIATANQGSEATYESGFVIDKFPISRPNLTFSTLTVSNMSPEDSSIYLCSTSSGANVLTFGAGSRLTVL.